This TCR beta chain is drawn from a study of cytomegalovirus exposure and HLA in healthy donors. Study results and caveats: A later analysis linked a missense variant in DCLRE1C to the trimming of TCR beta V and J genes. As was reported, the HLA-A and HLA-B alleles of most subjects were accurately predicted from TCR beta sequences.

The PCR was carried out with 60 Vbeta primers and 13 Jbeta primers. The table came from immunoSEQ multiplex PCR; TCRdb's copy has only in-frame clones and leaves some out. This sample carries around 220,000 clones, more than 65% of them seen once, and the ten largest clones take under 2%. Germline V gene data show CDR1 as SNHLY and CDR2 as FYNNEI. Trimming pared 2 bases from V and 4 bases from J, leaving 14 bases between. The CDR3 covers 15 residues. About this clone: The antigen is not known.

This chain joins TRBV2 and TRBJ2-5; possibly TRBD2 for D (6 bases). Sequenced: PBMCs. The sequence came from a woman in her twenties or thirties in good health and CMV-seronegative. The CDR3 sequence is CASSELGGLTETQYF. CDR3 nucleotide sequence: TGTGCCAGCAGTGAACTTGGGGGACTTACAGAGACCCAGTACTTC.